The clone carrying this T cell receptor beta chain was seen only a few times. Uncontrolled infection, other autoimmune disease, pregnancy or lactation excluded patients. The sample belongs to a study of T cells in Graves' hyperthyroidism and ophthalmopathy. The CDR3 totals 15 residues. J gave up 7 bases and V 2 bases, and 7 bases lay outside the gene matches. Germline assignment: CDR1 SQVTM and CDR2 ANQGSEA. Amplified TCR beta CDR3 regions came from RNA transcripts. The HTBI primer set was used in a first-round RT-PCR of the TCR CDR3. TCRdb analysed the multiplex PCR reads with MiXCR anew, one entry per CDR3 protein. Among some 700,000 distinct CDR3 sequences listed, roughly 17% were seen once.

The chain employs TRBV29-1 and TRBJ2-1; 11 nucleotides match TRBD2. Sequenced material: blood. The clonotype comes from a man in his forties or fifties with Graves' hyperthyroidism. CDR3 nucleotides: TGCAGCGTTGAAATTCCTAGCGGGAGGTTGAATGAGCAGTTCTTC. Protein: CSVEIPSGRLNEQFF.